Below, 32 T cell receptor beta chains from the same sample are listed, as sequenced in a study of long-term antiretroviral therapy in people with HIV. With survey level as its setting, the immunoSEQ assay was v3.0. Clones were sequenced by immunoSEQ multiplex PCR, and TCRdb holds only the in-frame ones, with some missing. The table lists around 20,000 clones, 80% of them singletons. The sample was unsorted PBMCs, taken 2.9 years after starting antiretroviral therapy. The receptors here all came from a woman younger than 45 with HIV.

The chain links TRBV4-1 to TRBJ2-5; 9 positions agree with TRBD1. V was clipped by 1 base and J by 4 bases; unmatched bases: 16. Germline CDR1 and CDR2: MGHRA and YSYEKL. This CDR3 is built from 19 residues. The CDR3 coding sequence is TGCGCCAGCAGCCAAGGAATCAGTATAGGGACAGGGAGTAGAGAGACCCAGTACTTC. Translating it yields CASSQGISIGTGSRETQYF.

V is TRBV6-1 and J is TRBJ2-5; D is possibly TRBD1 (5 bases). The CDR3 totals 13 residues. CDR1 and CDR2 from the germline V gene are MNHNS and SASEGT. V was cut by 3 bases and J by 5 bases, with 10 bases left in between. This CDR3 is CASSDMGPETQYF. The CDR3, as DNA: TGTGCCAGCAGTGACATGGGGCCGGAGACCCAGTACTTC.

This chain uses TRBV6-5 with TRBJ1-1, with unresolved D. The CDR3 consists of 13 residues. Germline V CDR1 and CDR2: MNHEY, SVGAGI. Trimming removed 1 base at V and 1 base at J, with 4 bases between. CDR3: CASSYWSNTEAFF. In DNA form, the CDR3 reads TGTGCCAGCAGTTACTGGTCGAACACTGAAGCTTTCTTT.

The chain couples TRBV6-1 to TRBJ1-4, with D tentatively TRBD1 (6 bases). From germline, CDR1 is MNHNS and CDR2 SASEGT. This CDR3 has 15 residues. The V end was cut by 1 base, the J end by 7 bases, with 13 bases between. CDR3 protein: CASSEGGGQAEKLFF. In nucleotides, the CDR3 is TGTGCCAGCAGTGAAGGGGGGGGCCAGGCTGAAAAACTGTTTTTT.

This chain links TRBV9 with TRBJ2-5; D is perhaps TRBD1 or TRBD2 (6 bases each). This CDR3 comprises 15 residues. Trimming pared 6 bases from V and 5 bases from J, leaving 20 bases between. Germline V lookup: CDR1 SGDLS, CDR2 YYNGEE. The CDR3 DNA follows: TGTGCCAGCACTCCAACGGGTGGAGGGGGGGAGACCCAGTACTTC. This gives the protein CASTPTGGGGETQYF. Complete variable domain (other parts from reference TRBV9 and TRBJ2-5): DSGVTQTPKHLITATGQRVTLRCSPRSGDLSVYWYQQSLDQGLQFLIQYYNGEERAKGNILERFSAQQFPDLHSELNLSSLELGDSALYFCASTPTGGGGETQYFGPGTRLLVL.

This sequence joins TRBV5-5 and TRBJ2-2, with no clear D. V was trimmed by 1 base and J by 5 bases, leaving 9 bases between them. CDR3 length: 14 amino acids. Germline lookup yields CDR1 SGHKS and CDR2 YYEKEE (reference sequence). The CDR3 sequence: CASSLPLGTGELFF. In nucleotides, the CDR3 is TGTGCCAGCAGCTTGCCATTAGGGACCGGGGAGCTGTTTTTT.

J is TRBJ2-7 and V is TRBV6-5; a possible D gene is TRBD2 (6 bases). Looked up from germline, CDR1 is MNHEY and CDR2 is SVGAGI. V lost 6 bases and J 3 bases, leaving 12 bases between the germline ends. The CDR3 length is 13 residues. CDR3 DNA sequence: TGTGCCAGCAGGCCGGGACTCCGCTACGAGCAGTACGTC. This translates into CASRPGLRYEQYV.

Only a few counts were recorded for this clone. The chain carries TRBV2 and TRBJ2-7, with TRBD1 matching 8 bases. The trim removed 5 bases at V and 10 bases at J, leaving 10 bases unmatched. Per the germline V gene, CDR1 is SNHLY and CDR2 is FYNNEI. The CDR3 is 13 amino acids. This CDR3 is CASSPGGRLGQYV. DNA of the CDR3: TGTGCCAGCAGTCCAGGGGGCCGATTGGGCCAGTACGTC.

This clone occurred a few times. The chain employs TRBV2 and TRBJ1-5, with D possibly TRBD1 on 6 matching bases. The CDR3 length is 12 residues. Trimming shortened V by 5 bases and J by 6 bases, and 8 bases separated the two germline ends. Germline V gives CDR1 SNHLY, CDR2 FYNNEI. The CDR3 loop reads CASSTQGQPQHF. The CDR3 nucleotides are TGTGCCAGCAGTACACAGGGTCAGCCCCAGCATTTT.

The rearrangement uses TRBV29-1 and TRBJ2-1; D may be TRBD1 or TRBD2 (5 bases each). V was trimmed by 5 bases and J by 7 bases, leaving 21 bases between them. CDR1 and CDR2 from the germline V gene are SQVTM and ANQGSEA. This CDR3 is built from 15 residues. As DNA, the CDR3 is TGCAGCGTTCGCCCGGGGCCGGATTTTGGTAATGAGCAGTTCTTC. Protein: CSVRPGPDFGNEQFF.

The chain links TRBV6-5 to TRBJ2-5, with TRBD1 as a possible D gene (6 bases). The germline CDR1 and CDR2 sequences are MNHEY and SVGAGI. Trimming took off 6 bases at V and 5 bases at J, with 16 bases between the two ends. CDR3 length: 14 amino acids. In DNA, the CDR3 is TGTGCCAGCAGACGCGACGCAGGGGTGGAGACCCAGTACTTC. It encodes CASRRDAGVETQYF.

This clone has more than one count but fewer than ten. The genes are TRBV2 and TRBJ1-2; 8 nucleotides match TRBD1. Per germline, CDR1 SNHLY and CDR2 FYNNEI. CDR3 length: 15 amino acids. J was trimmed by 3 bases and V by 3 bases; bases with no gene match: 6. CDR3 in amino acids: CASSEWTGRYYGYTF. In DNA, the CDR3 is TGTGCCAGCAGTGAGTGGACAGGGCGATACTATGGCTACACCTTC.

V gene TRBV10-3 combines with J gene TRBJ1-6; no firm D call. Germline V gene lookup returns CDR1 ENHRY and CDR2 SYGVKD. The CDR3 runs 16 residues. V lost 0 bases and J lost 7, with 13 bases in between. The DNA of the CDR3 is TGTGCCATCAGTGAGTCGAGTGGGAAACCGAATTCACCCCTCCACTTT. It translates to CAISESSGKPNSPLHF.

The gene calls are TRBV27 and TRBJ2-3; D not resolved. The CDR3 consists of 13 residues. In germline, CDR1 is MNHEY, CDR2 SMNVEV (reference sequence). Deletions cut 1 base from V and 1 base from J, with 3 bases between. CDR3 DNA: TGTGCCAGCAGTTTATGGGGCACAGATACGCAGTATTTT. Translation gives CASSLWGTDTQYF.

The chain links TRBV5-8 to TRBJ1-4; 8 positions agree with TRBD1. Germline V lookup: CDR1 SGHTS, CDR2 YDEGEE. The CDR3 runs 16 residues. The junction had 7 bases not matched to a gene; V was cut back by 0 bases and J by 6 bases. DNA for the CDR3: TGTGCCAGCAGCTTGGGACAGGGGAGTTCGGATGAAAAACTGTTTTTT. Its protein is CASSLGQGSSDEKLFF.

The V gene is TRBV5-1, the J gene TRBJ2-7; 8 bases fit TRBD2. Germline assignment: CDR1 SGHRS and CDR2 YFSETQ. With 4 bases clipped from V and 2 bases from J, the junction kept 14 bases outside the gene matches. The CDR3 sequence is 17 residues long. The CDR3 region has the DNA TGCGCCAGCAGCCACAACGAACATACTAGCGGCACCTACGAGCAGTACTTC. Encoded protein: CASSHNEHTSGTYEQYF.

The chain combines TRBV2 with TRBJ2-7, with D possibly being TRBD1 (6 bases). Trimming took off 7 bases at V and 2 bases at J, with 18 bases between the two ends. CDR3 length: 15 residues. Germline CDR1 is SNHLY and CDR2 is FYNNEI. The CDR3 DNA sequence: TGTGCCAGCAACGGGGCAAGGACAGAGACCTACGAGCAGTACTTC. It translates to CASNGARTETYEQYF.

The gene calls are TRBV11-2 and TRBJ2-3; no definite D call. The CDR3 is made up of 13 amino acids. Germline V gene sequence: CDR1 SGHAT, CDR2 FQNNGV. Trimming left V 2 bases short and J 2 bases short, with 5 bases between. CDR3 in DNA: TGTGCCAGCAGCTTACAGAACACAGATACGCAGTATTTT. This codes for CASSLQNTDTQYF. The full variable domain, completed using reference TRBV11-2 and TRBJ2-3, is EAGVAQSPRYKIIEKRQSVAFWCNPISGHATLYWYQQILGQGPKLLIQFQNNGVVDDSQLPKDRFSAERLKGVDSTLKIQPAKLEDSAVYLCASSLQNTDTQYFGPGTRLTVL.

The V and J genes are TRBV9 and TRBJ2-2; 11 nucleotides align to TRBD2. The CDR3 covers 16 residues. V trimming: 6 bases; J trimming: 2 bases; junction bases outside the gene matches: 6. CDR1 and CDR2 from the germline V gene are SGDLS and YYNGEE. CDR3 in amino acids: CASKPSGGTNTGELFF. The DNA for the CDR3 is TGTGCCAGCAAACCTAGCGGGGGGACCAACACCGGGGAGCTGTTTTTT.

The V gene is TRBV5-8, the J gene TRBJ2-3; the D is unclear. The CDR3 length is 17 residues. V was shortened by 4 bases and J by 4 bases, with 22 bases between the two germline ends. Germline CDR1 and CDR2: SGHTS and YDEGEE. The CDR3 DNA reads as TGTGCCAGCAGCAGCACGACAACTAATTTTCGGGCAGATACGCAGTATTTT. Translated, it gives CASSSTTTNFRADTQYF.

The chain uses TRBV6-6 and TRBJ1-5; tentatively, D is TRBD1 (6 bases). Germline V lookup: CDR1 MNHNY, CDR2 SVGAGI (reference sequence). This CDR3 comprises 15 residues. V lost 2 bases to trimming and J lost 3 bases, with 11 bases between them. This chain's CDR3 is CASSYGGAYNQPQHF. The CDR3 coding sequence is TGTGCCAGCAGTTACGGGGGGGCTTACAATCAGCCCCAGCATTTT.

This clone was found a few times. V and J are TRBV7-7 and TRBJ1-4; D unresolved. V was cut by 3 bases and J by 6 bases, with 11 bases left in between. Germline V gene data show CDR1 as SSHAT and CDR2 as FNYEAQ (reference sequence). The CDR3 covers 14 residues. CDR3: CASSFRTWDEKLFF. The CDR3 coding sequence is TGTGCCAGCAGCTTTCGGACCTGGGATGAAAAACTGTTTTTT. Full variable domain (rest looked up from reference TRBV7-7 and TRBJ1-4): GAGVSQSPRYKVTKRGQDVTLRCDPISSHATLYWYQQALGQGPEFLTYFNYEAQPDKSGLPSDRFSAERPEGSISTLTIQRTEQRDSAMYRCASSFRTWDEKLFFGSGTQLSVL.

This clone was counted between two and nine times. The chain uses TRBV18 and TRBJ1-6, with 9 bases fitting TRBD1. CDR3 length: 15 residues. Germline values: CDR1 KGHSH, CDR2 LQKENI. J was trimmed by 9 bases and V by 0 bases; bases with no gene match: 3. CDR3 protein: CASSPPGQGGSPLHF. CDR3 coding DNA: TGTGCCAGCTCACCACCGGGACAGGGCGGTTCACCCCTCCACTTT.

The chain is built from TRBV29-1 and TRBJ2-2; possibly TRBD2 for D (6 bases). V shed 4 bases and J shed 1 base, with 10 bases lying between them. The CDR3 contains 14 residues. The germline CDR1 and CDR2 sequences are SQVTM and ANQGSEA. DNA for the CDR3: TGCAGCGTTGGACCGGGAGTGAACACCGGGGAGCTGTTTTTT. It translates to CSVGPGVNTGELFF.

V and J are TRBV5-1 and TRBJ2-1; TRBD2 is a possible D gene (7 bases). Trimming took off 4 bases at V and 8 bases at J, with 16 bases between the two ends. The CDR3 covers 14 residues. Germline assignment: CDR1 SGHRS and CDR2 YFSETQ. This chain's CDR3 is CASSLRTGGDEQFF. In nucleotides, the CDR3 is TGCGCCAGCAGCCTACGGACGGGGGGCGATGAGCAGTTCTTC.

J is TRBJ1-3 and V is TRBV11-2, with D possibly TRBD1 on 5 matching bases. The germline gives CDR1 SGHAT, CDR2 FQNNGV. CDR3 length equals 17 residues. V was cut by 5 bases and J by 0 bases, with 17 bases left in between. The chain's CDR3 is CASSKASWGSSGNTIYF. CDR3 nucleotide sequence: TGTGCCAGCAGCAAAGCCTCATGGGGCTCCTCTGGAAACACCATATATTTT.

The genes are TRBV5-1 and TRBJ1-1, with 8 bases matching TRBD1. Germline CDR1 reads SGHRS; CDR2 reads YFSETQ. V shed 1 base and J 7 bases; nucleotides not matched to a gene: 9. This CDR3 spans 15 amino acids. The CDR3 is CASSLTLGTGYEAFF. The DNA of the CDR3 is TGCGCCAGCAGCTTGACCCTAGGGACAGGCTATGAAGCTTTCTTT.

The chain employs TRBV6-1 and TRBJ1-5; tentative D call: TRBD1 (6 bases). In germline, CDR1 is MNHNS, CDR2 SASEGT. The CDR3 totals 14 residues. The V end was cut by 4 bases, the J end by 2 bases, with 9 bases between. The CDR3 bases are TGTGCCAGCAGTGCGGGGGCGGGCAATCAGCCCCAGCATTTT. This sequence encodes CASSAGAGNQPQHF.

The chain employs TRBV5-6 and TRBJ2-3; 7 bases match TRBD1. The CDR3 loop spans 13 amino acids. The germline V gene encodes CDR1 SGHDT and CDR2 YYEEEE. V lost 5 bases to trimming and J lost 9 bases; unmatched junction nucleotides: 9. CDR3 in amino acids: CASSSRQGQTQYF. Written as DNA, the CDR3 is TGTGCCAGCAGTTCTCGACAGGGTCAAACGCAGTATTTT.

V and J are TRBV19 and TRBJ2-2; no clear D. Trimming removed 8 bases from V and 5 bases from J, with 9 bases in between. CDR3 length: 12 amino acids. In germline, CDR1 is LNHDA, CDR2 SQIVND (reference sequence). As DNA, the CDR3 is TGTGCCAGTGGGTTCTTTACCGGGGAGCTGTTTTTT. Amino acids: CASGFFTGELFF.

The CDR3: CAWSVLRGGVRDEQFF. The CDR3 coding sequence is TGTGCCTGGAGTGTCCTCCGCGGGGGCGTGAGGGATGAGCAGTTCTTC. This chain joins TRBV30 and TRBJ2-1; the D gene is possibly TRBD2 (7 bases). CDR3 length: 16 residues. Germline V lookup: CDR1 GTSNPN, CDR2 SVGIG (reference sequence). Deletions cut 0 bases from V and 8 bases from J, with 20 bases between.

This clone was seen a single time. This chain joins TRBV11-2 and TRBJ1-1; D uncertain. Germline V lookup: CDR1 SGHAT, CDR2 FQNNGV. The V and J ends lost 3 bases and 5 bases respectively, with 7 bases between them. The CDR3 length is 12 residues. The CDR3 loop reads CASSFPVTEAFF. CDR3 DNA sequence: TGTGCCAGCAGCTTCCCAGTAACTGAAGCTTTCTTT. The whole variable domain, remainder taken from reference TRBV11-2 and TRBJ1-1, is EAGVAQSPRYKIIEKRQSVAFWCNPISGHATLYWYQQILGQGPKLLIQFQNNGVVDDSQLPKDRFSAERLKGVDSTLKIQPAKLEDSAVYLCASSFPVTEAFFGQGTRLTVV.